These T cell receptor beta chains were read from a single sample in a study of blood T cell repertoires in COVID-19. Assay used: immunoSEQ multiplex PCR; TCRdb lists only in-frame clones, some missing. The table includes fewer than 80,000 clones, approximately 90% detected once. Sequenced material: peripheral blood. These receptors were taken from a human donor in a cohort sampled during active COVID-19. Each CDR3 is given with its conserved first and last residue. D genes are given only for firm matches. Rows give clone size only sometimes, using once, few, many, or a class for an expanded clone.

clone_size	d_call	v_call	j_call	cdr3_nt	cdr3_aa
NA	TRBD2	TRBV3-1/TRBV3-2	TRBJ2-2	TGTGCCAGCAGCCATTCTGGGACTAGCAGCACCGGGGAGCTGTTTTTT	CASSHSGTSSTGELFF
NA	NA	TRBV6-1	TRBJ2-7	TGTGCCAGCAGTGATGGCCGGCGGAGCCGCCCGAACTACGAGCAGTACTTC	CASSDGRRSRPNYEQYF
NA	TRBD2	TRBV20-1	TRBJ2-1	TGCAGTGCTAGTTCGGGGAGGGCCTACAATGAGCAGTTCTTC	CSASSGRAYNEQFF
NA	NA	TRBV4-1	TRBJ1-6	TGCGCCAGCAGCCAAGGGACAGTTTATAATTCACCCCTCCACTTT	CASSQGTVYNSPLHF
NA	NA	TRBV12-3/TRBV12-4	TRBJ2-6	TGTGCCAGCAGGTTACAGAGGGCCAACGTCCTGACTTTC	CASRLQRANVLTF
NA	TRBD1	TRBV19	TRBJ2-7	TGTGCCAGTAGTTCAAAGGGACAGGGGAACGAGCAGTACTTC	CASSSKGQGNEQYF
NA	TRBD2	TRBV5-4	TRBJ2-2	TGTGCCAGCAGCCCGGGGACTAGCGGAAACACCGGGGAGCTGTTTTTT	CASSPGTSGNTGELFF
NA	TRBD2	TRBV18	TRBJ2-3	TGTGCCAGCTCACCGGTGGTAGCGGGAGGCGCAGATACGCAGTATTTT	CASSPVVAGGADTQYF
NA	TRBD1	TRBV19	TRBJ2-1	TGTGCCAGTAGTATAGGACAGGGTATAGGTGAGCAGTTCTTC	CASSIGQGIGEQFF
NA	NA	TRBV29-1	TRBJ1-3	TGCAGCGCCCCCGGGACTCCCGGAAACACCATATATTTT	CSAPGTPGNTIYF
NA	TRBD1	TRBV27	TRBJ1-1	TGTGCCAGCAGTTCAGACGGCAGGGGGGCAACCGGAGCTTTCTTT	CASSSDGRGATGAFF
NA	NA	TRBV28	TRBJ1-5	TGTGCCAGCAGTTGGGGCGGGGTAGGTCAGCCCCAGCATTTT	CASSWGGVGQPQHF
few	NA	TRBV5-6	TRBJ1-6	TGTGCCAGCAGCTTTAGGGGAATGGGAAATTCACCCCTCCACTTT	CASSFRGMGNSPLHF